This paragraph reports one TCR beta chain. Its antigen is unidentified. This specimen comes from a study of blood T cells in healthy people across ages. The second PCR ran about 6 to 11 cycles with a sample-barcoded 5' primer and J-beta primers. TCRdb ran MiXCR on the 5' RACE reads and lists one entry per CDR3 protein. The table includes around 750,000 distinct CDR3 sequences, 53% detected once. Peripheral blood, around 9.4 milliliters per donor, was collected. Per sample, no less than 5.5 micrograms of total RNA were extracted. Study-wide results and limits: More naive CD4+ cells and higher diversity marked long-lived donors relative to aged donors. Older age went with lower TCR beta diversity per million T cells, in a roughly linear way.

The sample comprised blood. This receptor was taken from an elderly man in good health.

The DNA of the CDR3 is TGTGCCAGCAGCTTAGTCTGGGCGGAGGAGACCCAGTACTTC. It specifies CASSLVWAEETQYF. This chain joins TRBV11-2 and TRBJ2-5; D is ambiguous. Between the trimmed V and J ends, which lost 1 base and 5 bases, there was a span of 11 bases. Germline V gene data show CDR1 as SGHAT and CDR2 as FQNNGV. CDR3 length: 14 residues. Supplemented by reference TRBV11-2 and TRBJ2-5, the full variable domain reads EAGVAQSPRYKIIEKRQSVAFWCNPISGHATLYWYQQILGQGPKLLIQFQNNGVVDDSQLPKDRFSAERLKGVDSTLKIQPAKLEDSAVYLCASSLVWAEETQYFGPGTRLLVL.